Shown below are 29 T cell receptor beta chains from a single sample sequenced in a study of blood T cell repertoires in COVID-19. The assay was immunoSEQ multiplex PCR, and TCRdb's table has in-frame clones only and misses some. The sample has 190,000 or so clones, around nine tenths seen once; the top ten hold 0.88%. Material: peripheral blood. These receptors were collected from a woman aged 18-30 years who had recovered from COVID-19.

The chain has TRBV5-6 and TRBJ2-7; TRBD1 matches at 8 bases. J lost 0 bases, V lost 0 bases, and 14 bases had no gene match. The CDR3 contains 19 residues. Germline V gene sequence: CDR1 SGHDT, CDR2 YYEEEE. This CDR3 is CASSLAPHWTGTNSYEQYF. The CDR3, as DNA: TGTGCCAGCAGCTTGGCGCCGCACTGGACAGGGACGAACTCCTACGAGCAGTACTTC. Supplemented by reference TRBV5-6 and TRBJ2-7, the full variable domain reads DAGVTQSPTHLIKTRGQQVTLRCSPKSGHDTVSWYQQALGQGPQFIFQYYEEEERQRGNFPDRFSGHQFPNYSSELNVNALLLGDSALYLCASSLAPHWTGTNSYEQYFGPGTRLTVT.

The CDR3 region has the DNA TGTGCCAGCAACCCGGAATCTGGGCCGACCTACGAGCAGTACTTC. It specifies CASNPESGPTYEQYF. The rearrangement joins TRBV7-9 to TRBJ2-7; D ambiguous. The CDR3 is 15 residues long. Per germline, CDR1 SEHNR and CDR2 FQNEAQ (reference sequence). Deletions cut 7 bases from V and 2 bases from J, with 18 bases between.

The rearrangement uses TRBV7-8 and TRBJ1-5; tentative D call: TRBD1 (6 bases). Trimming took off 2 bases at V and 0 bases at J, with 17 bases between the two ends. The CDR3 is 18 amino acids. Germline CDR1 reads SGHVS; CDR2 reads FQNEAQ. The CDR3 loop is CASSLSLTGPLSNQPQHF. The DNA for the CDR3 is TGTGCCAGCAGCTTATCCCTAACAGGGCCCCTTAGCAATCAGCCCCAGCATTTT.

V is TRBV14 and J is TRBJ2-4; TRBD2 agrees at 7 bases. The CDR3 covers 18 residues. V shed 4 bases, J shed 0 bases, and the junction held 12 bases outside the gene matches. Germline assignment: CDR1 SGHDN and CDR2 FVKESK. The CDR3 here is CASSRGGIQTLAKNIQYF. As DNA, the CDR3 is TGTGCCAGCAGCCGGGGAGGGATCCAAACATTAGCCAAAAACATTCAGTACTTC. The full variable domain, completed using reference TRBV14 and TRBJ2-4, is EAGVTQFPSHSVIEKGQTVTLRCDPISGHDNLYWYRRVMGKEIKFLLHFVKESKQDESGMPNNRFLAERTGGTYSTLKVQPAELEDSGVYFCASSRGGIQTLAKNIQYFGAGTRLSVL.

The chain recombines TRBV19 with TRBJ1-5, with D possibly being TRBD1 (6 bases). The CDR3 sequence is 14 residues long. V lost 6 bases, J lost 4 bases, and 13 bases lay in between. The germline gives CDR1 LNHDA, CDR2 SQIVND (reference sequence). CDR3 amino acids: CASSRGTPNQPQHF. The CDR3 DNA sequence: TGTGCCAGTAGCCGAGGGACACCGAATCAGCCCCAGCATTTT.

This sequence joins TRBV10-3 and TRBJ1-1; D not resolved. Germline CDR1 is ENHRY and CDR2 is SYGVKD. V shed 8 bases and J shed 3 bases, with 7 bases lying between them. The CDR3 runs 11 residues. The chain's CDR3 is CAISVDTEAFF. CDR3 coding DNA: TGTGCCATCTCGGTAGACACTGAAGCTTTCTTT.

The CDR3 region has the DNA TGCGCCAGCAGCCTGGGGCAGGGGGTGAACACTGAAGCTTTCTTT. Translation gives CASSLGQGVNTEAFF. The chain employs TRBV4-3 and TRBJ1-1; 7 bases line up with TRBD1. This CDR3 comprises 15 residues. V shed 4 bases, J shed 0 bases, and the junction held 5 bases outside the gene matches. Germline CDR1 reads LGHNA; CDR2 reads YSLEER.

A single count supports this clone. The chain employs TRBV7-2 and TRBJ1-5, with TRBD1 matching 7 bases. Germline loops: CDR1 SGHTA, CDR2 FQGNSA. This CDR3 has 18 residues. Trimming at V came to 1 base and at J to 0 bases, leaving 9 bases not matched to a gene. The CDR3 is CASSLVLTGQHSNQPQHF. CDR3 DNA: TGTGCCAGCAGCTTAGTCTTAACGGGACAGCATAGCAATCAGCCCCAGCATTTT.

This clone showed up just a few times. The chain recombines TRBV19 with TRBJ1-6; 9 bases match TRBD1. With V trimmed by 3 bases and J by 10 bases, 10 bases remained unmatched. This CDR3 spans 16 amino acids. The germline gives CDR1 LNHDA, CDR2 SQIVND (reference sequence). CDR3 sequence reads: CASSIYGQGNSSPLHF. The CDR3 nucleotides read TGTGCCAGTAGTATTTATGGACAGGGGAACAGCTCACCCCTCCACTTT. Together with reference TRBV19 and TRBJ1-6, the CDR3 gives the full variable domain: DGGITQSPKYLFRKEGQNVTLSCEQNLNHDAMYWYRQDPGQGLRLIYYSQIVNDFQKGDIAEGYSVSREKKESFPLTVTSAQKNPTAFYLCASSIYGQGNSSPLHFGNGTRLTVT.

This chain uses TRBV7-9 with TRBJ2-7, with 9 nucleotides matching TRBD1. The CDR3 consists of 17 residues. The germline gives CDR1 SEHNR, CDR2 FQNEAQ (reference sequence). The J segment lost 0 bases and the V segment lost 5 bases, leaving 11 bases of the junction unmatched. CDR3 amino acids: CASSVSPGQGSSYEQYF. The CDR3 coding sequence is TGTGCCAGCAGCGTTAGTCCGGGACAGGGAAGCTCCTACGAGCAGTACTTC.

The rearrangement uses TRBV7-2 and TRBJ2-7; D possibly corresponds to TRBD1 (6 bases). V was pared by 6 bases and J by 2 bases, with 11 bases between. Germline CDR1 is SGHTA and CDR2 is FQGNSA. The CDR3 loop spans 13 amino acids. CDR3 DNA sequence: TGTGCCAGCAGACCAGGACAGACCTACGAGCAGTACTTC. Translation: CASRPGQTYEQYF.

This chain links TRBV5-1 with TRBJ1-1, with a possible D match to TRBD1 (5 bases). Germline loops: CDR1 SGHRS, CDR2 YFSETQ. CDR3 size: 15 residues. The V gene lost 6 bases and the J gene lost 9 bases, with 24 bases spanning the gap. The CDR3 is CASTPTRGDYTQAFF. The CDR3 DNA follows: TGCGCCAGCACCCCTACCCGAGGGGACTACACCCAAGCTTTCTTT.

The chain has TRBV9 and TRBJ2-5, with TRBD1 identical over 9 bases. Germline loops: CDR1 SGDLS, CDR2 YYNGEE. Trimming took 3 bases from V and 4 from J; bases not matched to a gene: 4. The CDR3 length is 14 residues. The CDR3 spells CASSGDRGAETQYF. CDR3 DNA sequence: TGTGCCAGCAGCGGTGACAGGGGGGCAGAGACCCAGTACTTC. Drawing the rest from reference TRBV9 and TRBJ2-5, the complete variable domain is DSGVTQTPKHLITATGQRVTLRCSPRSGDLSVYWYQQSLDQGLQFLIQYYNGEERAKGNILERFSAQQFPDLHSELNLSSLELGDSALYFCASSGDRGAETQYFGPGTRLLVL.

The genes are TRBV7-7 and TRBJ1-3; D gene unclear. Trimming removed 4 bases at V and 4 bases at J, with 8 bases between. The CDR3 is 13 amino acids. Germline V gene data show CDR1 as SSHAT and CDR2 as FNYEAQ (reference sequence). The CDR3 reads CASSSGVGNTIYF. For the CDR3, the DNA is TGTGCCAGCAGCTCCGGGGTCGGAAACACCATATATTTT. Full variable domain (rest looked up from reference TRBV7-7 and TRBJ1-3): GAGVSQSPRYKVTKRGQDVTLRCDPISSHATLYWYQQALGQGPEFLTYFNYEAQPDKSGLPSDRFSAERPEGSISTLTIQRTEQRDSAMYRCASSSGVGNTIYFGEGSWLTVV.

This rearrangement joins TRBV5-1 to TRBJ1-4; a possible D gene is TRBD1 (6 bases). V lost 0 bases and J 10 bases, leaving 16 bases between the germline ends. This CDR3 has 15 amino acids. In germline, CDR1 is SGHRS, CDR2 YFSETQ. The CDR3 here is CASSLAGGGLTKLFF. The CDR3 region has the DNA TGCGCCAGCAGCTTGGCGGGGGGCGGCCTTACAAAACTGTTTTTT.

This chain connects TRBV6-6 to TRBJ2-1; TRBD2 matches 11 bases. CDR1 is MNHNY, CDR2 SVGAGI, per germline (reference sequence). The V segment lost 3 bases and the J segment 6 bases; nucleotides outside the gene matches: 7. The CDR3 is 16 residues long. CDR3 loop: CASSYATSGGANEQFF. The CDR3 region has the DNA TGTGCCAGCAGTTATGCCACTAGCGGGGGAGCCAATGAGCAGTTCTTC.

This chain uses TRBV5-5 with TRBJ2-3; D perhaps matches TRBD2 (6 bases). Germline V gene lookup returns CDR1 SGHKS and CDR2 YYEKEE (reference sequence). This CDR3 is built from 15 residues. Trimming took 4 bases from V and 5 from J, leaving 17 bases between them. The CDR3 DNA sequence: TGTGCCAGCAGCCCGAGGAGGGGCCCCCAAGATACGCAGTATTTT. As protein: CASSPRRGPQDTQYF. The full variable domain, in which reference TRBV5-5 and TRBJ2-3 provide the parts outside the CDR3, is DAGVTQSPTHLIKTRGQQVTLRCSPISGHKSVSWYQQVLGQGPQFIFQYYEKEERGRGNFPDRFSARQFPNYSSELNVNALLLGDSALYLCASSPRRGPQDTQYFGPGTRLTVL.

This sequence joins TRBV4-2 and TRBJ2-1, with 7 nucleotides matching TRBD1. This CDR3 spans 14 amino acids. Germline-derived CDR1 and CDR2 are LGHNA and YNFKEQ. V shed 4 bases, J shed 7 bases, and the junction held 7 bases outside the gene matches. The CDR3 bases are TGTGCCAGCAGCCTCGGACAGGCGACGAATGAGCAGTTCTTC. It translates to CASSLGQATNEQFF.

The chain recombines TRBV7-8 with TRBJ2-3; 9 bases match TRBD2. In germline, CDR1 is SGHVS, CDR2 FQNEAQ. This CDR3 is built from 15 residues. V was clipped by 5 bases and J by 6 bases; unmatched bases: 9. DNA of the CDR3: TGTGCCAGCAGCACCTACGGCGGGGGGGCGGATACGCAGTATTTT. Its protein is CASSTYGGGADTQYF.

This chain joins TRBV6-2 or TRBV6-3 and TRBJ1-1; D gene ambiguous. Trimming left V 6 bases short and J 3 bases short, with 26 bases between. The CDR3 consists of 18 residues. Germline CDR1 MNHEY, CDR2 SVGEGT. In DNA form, the CDR3 reads TGTGCCAGCAGCCCCGGTGGAGGGCGCACTCGAAGGGACACTGAAGCTTTCTTT. It is translated as CASSPGGGRTRRDTEAFF.

The chain combines TRBV6-6 with TRBJ2-5; D might be TRBD2 (6 bases). The germline gives CDR1 MNHNY, CDR2 SVGAGI (reference sequence). CDR3 length: 16 residues. The V and J ends lost 2 bases and 1 base respectively, with 14 bases between them. The CDR3 is CASSYGGLRLQETQYF. The CDR3 DNA sequence: TGTGCCAGCAGTTACGGGGGACTTAGGCTCCAAGAGACCCAGTACTTC.

The CDR3 protein is CASSVDQGAITSPHNYGYTF. The CDR3 region has the DNA TGTGCCAGCAGCGTAGATCAGGGCGCAATTACCTCCCCACATAACTATGGCTACACCTTC. The J gene is TRBJ1-2, the V gene TRBV9; possibly TRBD1 for D (5 bases). The V end was cut by 0 bases, the J end by 1 base, with 25 bases between. The CDR3 is 20 residues long. CDR1 is SGDLS, CDR2 YYNGEE, per germline.

The rearrangement joins TRBV7-7 to TRBJ2-3; tentative D call: TRBD2 (5 bases). Germline V lookup: CDR1 SSHAT, CDR2 FNYEAQ (reference sequence). V lost 1 base to trimming and J lost 4 bases, with 6 bases between them. The CDR3 is 13 residues long. CDR3 in DNA: TGTGCCAGCAGCTTAGGGGGAGCAGATACGCAGTATTTT. It yields the protein CASSLGGADTQYF.

The chain employs TRBV7-2 and TRBJ2-1; 9 bases are shared with TRBD2. The V and J ends lost 5 bases and 10 bases, in that order; junction bases with no gene match: 9. The CDR3 is 14 residues long. The germline V gene has CDR1 SGHTA and CDR2 FQGNSA. CDR3 loop: CASSPIAGAGEQFF. The DNA of the CDR3 is TGTGCCAGCAGCCCCATAGCGGGGGCAGGGGAGCAGTTCTTC.

This sequence joins TRBV12-1 and TRBJ2-1; the table's D call, TRBD1, has no DNA check behind it. TRBV12-1 is given as a pseudogene. The CDR3 contains 15 residues. The CDR3 region is CASNSDRGLYNEQFF. CDR3 nucleotides: TGTGCCAGCAACTCGGACAGGGGGCTCTACAATGAGCAGTTCTTC.

The chain combines TRBV7-9 with TRBJ2-7; possibly TRBD2 for D (5 bases). CDR3 length equals 13 residues. Trimming took off 6 bases at V and 10 bases at J, with 19 bases between the two ends. Germline CDR1 and CDR2: SEHNR and FQNEAQ (reference sequence). CDR3 loop: CASRFDGNYGQYF. DNA for the CDR3: TGTGCCAGCAGATTCGACGGGAACTACGGCCAGTACTTC.

This chain's CDR3 is CAISPGAEQYF. The CDR3 DNA reads TGTGCCATCAGTCCAGGGGCCGAGCAGTACTTC. The V and J genes are TRBV10-3 and TRBJ2-7; maybe TRBD1 (6 bases). This CDR3 has 11 residues. Germline V lookup: CDR1 ENHRY, CDR2 SYGVKD. The V gene lost 5 bases and the J gene lost 6 bases, with 8 bases spanning the gap.

The rearrangement links TRBV25-1 to TRBJ1-5, with TRBD1 matching 10 bases. J was trimmed by 5 bases and V by 1 base; bases with no gene match: 5. The CDR3 loop spans 16 amino acids. Germline V gene sequence: CDR1 MGHDK, CDR2 SYGVNS. In DNA, the CDR3 is TGTGCCAGCAGTGAATCGGGGGACAGGGGCGATCAGCCCCAGCATTTT. This encodes CASSESGDRGDQPQHF. Based on the CDR3 plus reference TRBV25-1 and TRBJ1-5, the full variable domain is EADIYQTPRYLVIGTGKKITLECSQTMGHDKMYWYQQDPGMELHLIHYSYGVNSTEKGDLSSESTVSRIRTEHFPLTLESARPSHTSQYLCASSESGDRGDQPQHFGDGTRLSIL.

The chain recombines TRBV27 with TRBJ2-7; D may be TRBD1 (5 bases). This CDR3 has 14 residues. The V end was cut by 4 bases, the J end by 0 bases, with 10 bases between. Germline CDR1 MNHEY, CDR2 SMNVEV (reference sequence). The DNA for the CDR3 is TGTGCCAGCAGTTATAAGGGGCCCTCCTACGAGCAGTACGTC. It specifies CASSYKGPSYEQYV.